The present T cell receptor (beta chain) was sequenced within a study of Ad26.COV2.S vaccination and SARS-CoV-2 variants listed by TCRdb under 2021. In the study overall: Donors in the vaccine arm were drawn from COV1001, a phase I-IIa trial of Ad26.COV2.S in healthy adults that was multicentre, randomized, double-blind and placebo-controlled. Dosing of Ad26.COV2.S was intramuscular, at either 5x10^10 or 1x10^11 viral particles, delivered as one shot or as two shots spaced 56 days apart. Blinding of investigators to trial group allocation was maintained during experiments and outcome assessment. TCRbeta repertoire sequencing was used to assess the specificity and breadth of SARS-CoV-2-reactive T cell receptors after Ad26.COV2.S vaccination. Participants in the trial were split at random into five groups of five each, receiving low-dose or high-dose Ad26.COV2.S once or twice, or else placebo on both occasions. The TCR-sequenced set comprised about 32 samples: roughly 19 Ad26.COV2.S vaccine recipients, 5 placebo recipients and 8 SARS-CoV-2 convalescent individuals.

The immunoSEQ Assay was the method used to sequence TCRbeta CDR3 regions. After extraction, genomic DNA underwent amplification by bias-controlled multiplex PCR, followed by high-throughput sequencing. On the study's bioinformatics: To quantify the absolute abundance of every unique TCRbeta CDR3 region, sequences were collapsed and filtered. T cell fraction was estimated by normalization of TCRbeta template counts to usable DNA, with usable DNA being measured through amplification of reference genes present in all nucleated cells. Repertoire TCRs were annotated as SARS-CoV-2-specific when V gene, CDR3 amino acid sequence and J gene were exactly matched to a known reactive TCR set. The reference SARS-CoV-2 TCR set came from MIRA and was filtered for enrichment in COVID-19-positive ImmuneCODE repertoires, removing public or cross-reactive TCRs. Based on the MIRA antigens, annotated TCRs were further analysed at the level of specific ORF or position within ORF. Breadth was defined as the number of annotated unique rearrangements divided by the total number of unique productive rearrangements, and depth was defined as the summed frequency of the annotated unique rearrangements. TCR breadth was compared between groups using two-sided Wilcoxon rank-sum tests. Here the immuneACCESS table is served through TCRdb, limited to in-frame sequences with V and J called. Missing clones are a known gap in these copies; in checked studies unresolved V genes cover under half, and the rest lacks a known reason. The V and J calls and clone size are taken from that table; D and trimming were inferred from the DNA. The sample table records around 340,000 clones; 70% to 90% of these occur just once. Approximately 11% of the sample is taken by the ten largest.

The intended sense of this specimen's treatment or condition label: roughly 20 received Ad26.COV2.S at low or high dose, single or two shots; about 5 received placebo; per-sample allocation not given. For vaccine and placebo recipients, repertoires were sequenced using samples collected on day 63 after the first injection. Between 29 July and 7 August 2020, Cohort 1b enrolled 20 to 30 adults aged 18-55 years at one site in Boston, USA. As a vaccine, Ad26.COV2.S was a replication-incompetent adenovirus type 26 vector that expressed a prefusion-stabilized SARS-CoV-2 spike protein derived from the original Wuhan strain. Concerning this clone itself: The antigen this receptor binds is unknown. The sample holds no much larger clone one base away, and base qualities are not on file.

V gives up 2 bases and J gives up 0 bases, and the segment between their germline ends measures 13 bases. From its cysteine to its phenylalanine, the CDR3 spans 17 amino acids. Just the 51-base CDR3 DNA is kept, in frame starting at base 1. Taken from the germline V gene (reference sequence), the CDR1 and CDR2 loops are WNHNN and SYGVQD. Beyond this particular receptor, the publication reports: The study lacked the statistical power to compare responses across vaccine doses or regimens. Higher spike-specific TCR breadth was observed in Ad26.COV2.S recipients than in placebo recipients (P = 0.0014). Vaccine and placebo recipients had comparable non-spike TCR breadth, which fits with the vaccine containing only spike. After vaccination, substantial breadth of spike-specific CD8+ and CD4+ T cell responses was reported. It was noted by the authors that total T cell responses may have been underestimated by the TCR breadth and depth analyses.

Recombination linked TRBV10-1 to TRBJ1-4; a weak D assignment points to TRBD1 (6 bases agree). The clonotype originates from a person between 18 and 59 years old who received the Ad26.COV2.S COVID-19 vaccine or a placebo. The sequencing here drew on peripheral blood, taken in a trial of Ad26.COV2.S vaccine versus placebo. The CDR3 protein: CASSETGQTATNEKLFF. The nucleotide sequence reads as follows: TGCGCCAGCAGTGAGACAGGGCAGACTGCAACTAATGAAAAACTGTTTTTT.